The TCR beta chain described here comes from a study of CD8 T cells in Susac syndrome. Study-wide results and caveats: CD4+ T cell repertoires in Susac syndrome exhibited no evidence of clonal expansion.

RNA, at about 0.45 to 1 ug, was reverse transcribed with random hexamers. TCRdb recomputed calls from the immunoSEQ multiplex PCR reads with MiXCR, one row per CDR3 protein. There are around 170,000 distinct CDR3 sequences in the sample; approximately 94% occur only once, and 0.12% lies in the top ten. Isolation of CD8+ and CD4+ T cells was performed negatively, whereas enrichment of TEMRA cells was done by FACS. The V gene lost 3 bases and the J gene lost 4 bases, with 13 bases spanning the gap. The CDR3 extends over 14 amino acids. In germline, CDR1 is SGHRS, CDR2 YFSETQ. About this clonotype itself: Its target is not known.

The chain employs TRBV5-1 and TRBJ2-5, with unresolved D. The receptor comes from a human donor with Susac syndrome. Sequencing was done on a sample of CD4+ T cells from PBMCs. CDR3 protein: CASSSPQSGETQYF. CDR3 coding DNA: TGCGCCAGCAGCTCTCCACAATCGGGAGAGACCCAGTACTTC. The full variable domain, with the rest looked up from reference TRBV5-1 and TRBJ2-5, is KAGVTQTPRYLIKTRGQQVTLSCSPISGHRSVSWYQQTPGQGLQFLFEYFSETQRNKGNFPGRFSGRQFSNSRSEMNVSTLELGDSALYLCASSSPQSGETQYFGPGTRLLVL.